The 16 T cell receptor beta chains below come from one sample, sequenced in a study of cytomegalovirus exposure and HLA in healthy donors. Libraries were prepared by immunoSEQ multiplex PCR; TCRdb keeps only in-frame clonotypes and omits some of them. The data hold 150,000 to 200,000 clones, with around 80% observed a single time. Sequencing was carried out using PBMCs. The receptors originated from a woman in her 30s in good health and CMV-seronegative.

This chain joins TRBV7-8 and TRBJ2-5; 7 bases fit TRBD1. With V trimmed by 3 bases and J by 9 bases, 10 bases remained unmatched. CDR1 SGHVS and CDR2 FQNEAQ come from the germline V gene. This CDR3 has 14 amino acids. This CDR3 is CASSFGVAQGAQYF. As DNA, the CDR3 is TGTGCCAGCAGCTTCGGGGTCGCTCAGGGGGCCCAGTACTTC.

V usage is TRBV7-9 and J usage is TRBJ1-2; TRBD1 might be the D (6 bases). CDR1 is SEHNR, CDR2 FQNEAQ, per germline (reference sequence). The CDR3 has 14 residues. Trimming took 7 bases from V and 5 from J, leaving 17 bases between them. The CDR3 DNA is TGTGCCAGCAAAAGGACAGCCGAAGGTTATGGCTACACCTTC. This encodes CASKRTAEGYGYTF.

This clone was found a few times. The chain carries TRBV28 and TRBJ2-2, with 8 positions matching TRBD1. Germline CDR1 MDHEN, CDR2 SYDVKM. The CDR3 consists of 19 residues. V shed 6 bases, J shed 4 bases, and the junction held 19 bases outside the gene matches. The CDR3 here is CASSLGPPHAGGGTGELFF. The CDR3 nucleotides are TGTGCCAGCAGCTTAGGCCCCCCACACGCAGGGGGCGGCACCGGGGAGCTGTTTTTT.

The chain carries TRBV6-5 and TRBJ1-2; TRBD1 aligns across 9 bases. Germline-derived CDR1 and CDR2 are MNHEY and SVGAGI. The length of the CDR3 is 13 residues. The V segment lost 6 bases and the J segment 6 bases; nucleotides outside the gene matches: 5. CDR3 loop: CASSPQGANGYTF. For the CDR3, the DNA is TGTGCCAGCAGCCCACAGGGGGCGAATGGCTACACCTTC.

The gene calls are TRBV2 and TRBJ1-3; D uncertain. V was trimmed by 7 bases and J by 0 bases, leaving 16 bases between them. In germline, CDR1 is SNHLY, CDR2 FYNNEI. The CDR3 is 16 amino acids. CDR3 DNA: TGTGCCAGCAAATGGTGGGAGGGCCTCTCTGGAAACACCATATATTTT. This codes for CASKWWEGLSGNTIYF.

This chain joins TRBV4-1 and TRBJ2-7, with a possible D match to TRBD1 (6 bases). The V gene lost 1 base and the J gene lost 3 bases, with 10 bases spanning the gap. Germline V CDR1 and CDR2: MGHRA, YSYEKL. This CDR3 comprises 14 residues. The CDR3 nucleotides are TGCGCCAGCAGCCAAGTCGGACAGAACTACGAGCAGTACTTC. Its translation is CASSQVGQNYEQYF.

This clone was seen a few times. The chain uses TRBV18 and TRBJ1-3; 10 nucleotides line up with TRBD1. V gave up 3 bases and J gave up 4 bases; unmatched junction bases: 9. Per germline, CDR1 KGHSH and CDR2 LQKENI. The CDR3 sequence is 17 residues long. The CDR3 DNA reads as TGTGCCAGCTCACCCCGGTTGACAGGGGGCAAAGGAAACACCATATATTTT. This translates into CASSPRLTGGKGNTIYF.

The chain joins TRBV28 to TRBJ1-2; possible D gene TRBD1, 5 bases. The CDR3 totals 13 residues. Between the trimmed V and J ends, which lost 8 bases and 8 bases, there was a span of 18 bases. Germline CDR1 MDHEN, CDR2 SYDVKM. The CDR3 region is CASSRGDLPGYTF. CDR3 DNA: TGTGCCAGCTCTCGGGGGGACTTGCCGGGCTACACCTTC.

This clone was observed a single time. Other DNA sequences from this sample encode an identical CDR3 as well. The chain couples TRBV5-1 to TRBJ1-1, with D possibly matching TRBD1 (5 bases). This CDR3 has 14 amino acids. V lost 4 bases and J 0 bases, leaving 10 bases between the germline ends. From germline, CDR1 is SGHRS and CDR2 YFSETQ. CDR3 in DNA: TGCGCCAGCAGCCTACAGGTTATGAACACTGAAGCTTTCTTT. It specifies CASSLQVMNTEAFF.

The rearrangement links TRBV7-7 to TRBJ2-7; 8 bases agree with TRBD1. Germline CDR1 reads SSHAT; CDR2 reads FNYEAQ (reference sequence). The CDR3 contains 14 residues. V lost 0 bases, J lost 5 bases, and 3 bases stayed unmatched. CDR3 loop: CASSLAQGAHEQYF. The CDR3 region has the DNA TGTGCCAGCAGCTTAGCCCAGGGGGCCCACGAGCAGTACTTC.

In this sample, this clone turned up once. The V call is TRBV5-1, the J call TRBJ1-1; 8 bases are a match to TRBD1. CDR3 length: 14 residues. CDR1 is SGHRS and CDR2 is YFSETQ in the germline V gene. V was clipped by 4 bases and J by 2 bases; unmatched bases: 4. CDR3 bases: TGCGCCAGCAGCCCGGGACAGGTAAACACTGAAGCTTTCTTT. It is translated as CASSPGQVNTEAFF.

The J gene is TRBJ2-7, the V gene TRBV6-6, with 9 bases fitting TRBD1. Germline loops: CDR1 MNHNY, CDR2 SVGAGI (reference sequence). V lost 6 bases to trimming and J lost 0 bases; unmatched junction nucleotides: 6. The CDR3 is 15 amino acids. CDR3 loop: CASSNTGGGSYEQYF. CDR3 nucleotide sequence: TGTGCCAGCAGCAACACAGGGGGCGGCTCCTACGAGCAGTACTTC.

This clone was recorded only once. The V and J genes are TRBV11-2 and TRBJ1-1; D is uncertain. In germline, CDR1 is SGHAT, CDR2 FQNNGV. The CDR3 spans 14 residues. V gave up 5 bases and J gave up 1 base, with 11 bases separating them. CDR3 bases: TGTGCCAGCAGCCTGGTCACAGCGAACACTGAAGCTTTCTTT. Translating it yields CASSLVTANTEAFF.

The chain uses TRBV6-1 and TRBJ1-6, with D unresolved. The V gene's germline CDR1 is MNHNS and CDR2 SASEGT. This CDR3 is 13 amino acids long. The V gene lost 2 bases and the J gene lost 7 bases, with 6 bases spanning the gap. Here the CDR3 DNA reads TGTGCCAGCAGTGAACTGGAGAATTCACCCCTCCACTTT. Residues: CASSELENSPLHF.

Written as DNA, the CDR3 is TGTGCCAGCAGCGTTAGCGGGGAGAGCTCCTACAATGAGCAGTTCTTC. Translation: CASSVSGESSYNEQFF. V and J are TRBV9 and TRBJ2-1; 8 bases align to TRBD2. The CDR3 sequence is 16 residues long. J was trimmed by 0 bases and V by 2 bases; bases with no gene match: 4. Germline-derived CDR1 and CDR2 are SGDLS and YYNGEE.

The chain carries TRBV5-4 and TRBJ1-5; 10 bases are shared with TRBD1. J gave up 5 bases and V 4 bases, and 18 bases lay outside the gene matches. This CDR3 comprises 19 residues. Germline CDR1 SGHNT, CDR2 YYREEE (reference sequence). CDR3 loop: CASSNPTGGRDEFDQPQHF. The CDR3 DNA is TGTGCCAGCAGCAACCCGACAGGGGGCAGGGATGAGTTTGATCAGCCCCAGCATTTT. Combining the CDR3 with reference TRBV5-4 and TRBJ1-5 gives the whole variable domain ETGVTQSPTHLIKTRGQQVTLRCSSQSGHNTVSWYQQALGQGPQFIFQYYREEENGRGNFPPRFSGLQFPNYSSELNVNALELDDSALYLCASSNPTGGRDEFDQPQHFGDGTRLSIL.